This entry features one TCR beta chain sequence. As yet, its antigen is unknown. This sample stems from a study of Graves' ophthalmopathy and Graves' hyperthyroidism. Study-wide points: In predicting ophthalmopathy progression, the model reached 70% to 71% sensitivity and 72.22% specificity.

As diagnostic evidence, clinical symptoms, serum thyroxine, TRAb, thyroid ultrasound and orbital computed tomography were relied upon. The trim removed 2 bases at V and 1 base at J, leaving 4 bases unmatched. The CDR3 is 15 amino acids. The germline gives CDR1 SGHRS, CDR2 YFSETQ. TCR beta CDR3 regions were amplified from RNA transcripts. The first round was an RT-PCR with HTBI primers, and the second round was a multiplex PCR. Via MiXCR, TCRdb re-called the multiplex PCR reads, giving one row per CDR3 protein. Here the sample spans roughly 1.1 million distinct CDR3 sequences, 35% to 40% being singletons.

This sequence joins TRBV5-1 and TRBJ2-5; the match to TRBD2 covers 8 bases. This receptor was obtained from an adult man with Graves' hyperthyroidism. The sequenced sample was peripheral blood or thyroid tissue (not recorded which). CDR3 sequence (DNA): TGCGCCAGCAGCTTACTCGGGACTAGCCAAGAGACCCAGTACTTC. Its protein product is CASSLLGTSQETQYF.